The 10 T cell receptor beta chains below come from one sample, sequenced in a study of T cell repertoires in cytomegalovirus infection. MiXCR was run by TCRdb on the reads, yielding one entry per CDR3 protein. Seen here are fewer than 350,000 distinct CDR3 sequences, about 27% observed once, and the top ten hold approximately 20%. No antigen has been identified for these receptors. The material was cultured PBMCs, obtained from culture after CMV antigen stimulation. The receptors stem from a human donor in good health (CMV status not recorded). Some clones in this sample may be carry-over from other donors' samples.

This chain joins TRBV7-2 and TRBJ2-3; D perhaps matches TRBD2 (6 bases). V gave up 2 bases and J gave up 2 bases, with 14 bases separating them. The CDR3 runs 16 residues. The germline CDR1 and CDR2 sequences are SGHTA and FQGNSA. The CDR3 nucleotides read TGTGCCAGCAGCTTAATATCTGCGGGACCCACAGATACGCAGTATTTT. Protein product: CASSLISAGPTDTQYF.

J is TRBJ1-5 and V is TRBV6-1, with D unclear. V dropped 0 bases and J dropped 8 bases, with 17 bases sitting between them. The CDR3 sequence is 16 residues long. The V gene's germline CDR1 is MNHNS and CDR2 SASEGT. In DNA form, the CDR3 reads TGTGCCAGCAGTGAAGCAGGAGGACCGCTTATAGAGCCCCAGCATTTT. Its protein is CASSEAGGPLIEPQHF.

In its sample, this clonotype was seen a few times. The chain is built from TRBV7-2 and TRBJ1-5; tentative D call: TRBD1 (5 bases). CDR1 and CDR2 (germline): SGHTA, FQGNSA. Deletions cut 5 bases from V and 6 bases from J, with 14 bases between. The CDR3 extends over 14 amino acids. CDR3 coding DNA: TGTGCCAGCAGCCCGGGGCTGGAAGGTCAGCCCCAGCATTTT. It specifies CASSPGLEGQPQHF.

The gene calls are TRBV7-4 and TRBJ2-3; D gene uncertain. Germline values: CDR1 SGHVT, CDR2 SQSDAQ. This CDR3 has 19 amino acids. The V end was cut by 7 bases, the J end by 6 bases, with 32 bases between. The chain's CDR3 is CASTLPDDVGAAGEDTQYF. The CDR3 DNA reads TGTGCCAGCACCCTCCCCGACGACGTAGGCGCGGCCGGTGAGGATACGCAGTATTTT.

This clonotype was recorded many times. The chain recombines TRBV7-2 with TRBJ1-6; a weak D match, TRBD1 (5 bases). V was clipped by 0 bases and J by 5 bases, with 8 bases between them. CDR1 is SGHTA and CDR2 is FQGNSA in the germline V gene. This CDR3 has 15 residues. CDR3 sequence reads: CASSLAPGNNSPLHF. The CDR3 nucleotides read TGTGCCAGCAGCTTAGCGCCAGGGAATAATTCACCCCTCCACTTT.

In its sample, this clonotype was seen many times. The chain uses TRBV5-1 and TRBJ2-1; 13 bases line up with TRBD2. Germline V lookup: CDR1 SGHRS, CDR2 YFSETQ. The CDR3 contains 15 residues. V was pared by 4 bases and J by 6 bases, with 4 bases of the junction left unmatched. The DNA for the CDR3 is TGCGCCAGCAGCCCTGGACTAGCGGGAGCCAATGAGCAGTTCTTC. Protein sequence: CASSPGLAGANEQFF.

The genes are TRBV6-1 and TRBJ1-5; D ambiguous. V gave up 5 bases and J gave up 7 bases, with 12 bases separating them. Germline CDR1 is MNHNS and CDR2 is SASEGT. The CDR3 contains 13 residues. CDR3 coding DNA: TGTGCCAGCAGTTACGACGGGAGGCAGCCCCAGCATTTT. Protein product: CASSYDGRQPQHF.

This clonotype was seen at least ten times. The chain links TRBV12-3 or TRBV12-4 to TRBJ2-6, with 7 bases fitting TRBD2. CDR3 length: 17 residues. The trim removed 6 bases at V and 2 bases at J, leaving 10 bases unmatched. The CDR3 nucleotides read TGTGCCAGCAGCCGGGACTACCAAATTGCTGGGGCCAACGTCCTGACTTTC. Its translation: CASSRDYQIAGANVLTF.

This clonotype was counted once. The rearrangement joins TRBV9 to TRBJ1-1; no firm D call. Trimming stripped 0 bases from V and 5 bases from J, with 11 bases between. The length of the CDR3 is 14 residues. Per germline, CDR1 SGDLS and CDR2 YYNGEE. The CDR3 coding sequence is TGTGCCAGCAGCGTAGGACGGGAAGAAACTGAAGCTTTCTTT. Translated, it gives CASSVGREETEAFF.

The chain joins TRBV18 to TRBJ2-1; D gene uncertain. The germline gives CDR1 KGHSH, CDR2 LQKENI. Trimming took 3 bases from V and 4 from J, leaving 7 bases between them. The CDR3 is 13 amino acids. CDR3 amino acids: CASSPAQYNEQFF. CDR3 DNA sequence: TGTGCCAGCTCACCGGCCCAGTACAATGAGCAGTTCTTC.